What follows are 26 T cell receptor beta chains derived from one specimen sequenced in a study of shared T cell receptors in the human thymus. Clones were read by immunoSEQ multiplex PCR, and TCRdb kept only the in-frame ones, dropping some. The data hold 540,000 or so clones, with about 84% observed a single time. Another study also made use of these data, one on human thymus T cells.

Sequencing was performed on thymocytes. Receptors originate from a boy less than two years old with a congenital heart defect.

This chain links TRBV5-4 with TRBJ2-3; 8 bases are shared with TRBD2. Trimming removed 0 bases from V and 0 bases from J; junction bases left unmatched: 12. The CDR3 totals 19 residues. Germline V gives CDR1 SGHNT, CDR2 YYREEE (reference sequence). CDR3 nucleotides: TGTGCCAGCAGCTTGGAGGGGTGGCGGGAGGATCCTAGCACAGATACGCAGTATTTT. It codes for CASSLEGWREDPSTDTQYF.

The rearrangement uses TRBV4-3 and TRBJ2-5; TRBD2 might be the D (6 bases). This CDR3 region has 14 residues. Germline-derived CDR1 and CDR2 are LGHNA and YSLEER. V gave up 6 bases and J gave up 4 bases, with 15 bases separating them. CDR3 in amino acids: CASSRGTFGETQYF. The CDR3 DNA reads as TGCGCCAGCAGTCGCGGGACTTTCGGAGAGACCCAGTACTTC.

The chain employs TRBV7-8 and TRBJ1-2, with TRBD1 identical over 11 bases. The CDR3 totals 15 residues. Looked up from germline, CDR1 is SGHVS and CDR2 is FQNEAQ. The V segment lost 2 bases and the J segment 2 bases; nucleotides outside the gene matches: 1. The CDR3 here is CASSLRTGGNYGYTF. In DNA form, the CDR3 reads TGTGCCAGCAGCTTAAGGACAGGGGGCAACTATGGCTACACCTTC.

The V and J genes are TRBV5-1 and TRBJ2-1, with 10 positions matching TRBD2. Per the germline V gene, CDR1 is SGHRS and CDR2 is YFSETQ. J was trimmed by 7 bases and V by 1 base; bases with no gene match: 8. This CDR3 has 16 amino acids. CDR3 sequence reads: CASSLSASGSSNEQFF. For the CDR3, the DNA is TGCGCCAGCAGCTTGTCCGCTAGCGGGAGTTCGAATGAGCAGTTCTTC.

This clone was seen a handful of times. This chain joins TRBV4-1 and TRBJ1-3; 7 bases align to TRBD1. CDR1 and CDR2 from the germline V gene are MGHRA and YSYEKL. The CDR3 contains 17 residues. V shed 0 bases and J 9 bases; nucleotides not matched to a gene: 14. The CDR3 loop reads CASSQEQDRNTPSTIYF. The CDR3 DNA sequence: TGCGCCAGCAGCCAAGAACAGGACAGGAATACTCCATCCACCATATATTTT.

The V gene is TRBV4-2, the J gene TRBJ2-1; the D is unclear. Per the germline V gene, CDR1 is LGHNA and CDR2 is YNFKEQ. With 0 bases removed from V and 0 bases from J, the gap between germline ends came to 12 bases. This CDR3 region has 17 residues. Here the CDR3 DNA reads TGTGCCAGCAGCCAAGAAGCTCCCGTGAGCTCCTACAATGAGCAGTTCTTC. It encodes CASSQEAPVSSYNEQFF.

Of note for this clone: An end of the junction does not agree with germline; a read error may underlie this. V usage is TRBV6-5 and J usage is TRBJ2-7, with 7 bases that match TRBD2. This CDR3 is built from 16 residues. Germline CDR1 is MNHEY and CDR2 is SVGAGI. This CDR3 reads CASSYTFVGGSSEQYF. CDR3 DNA sequence: TGTGCCAGCAGTTACACATTTGTCGGGGGGTCCTCCGAGCAGTACTTC.

This chain uses TRBV27 with TRBJ2-7, with 11 bases lining up with TRBD2. The trim removed 5 bases at V and 1 base at J, leaving 7 bases unmatched. Looked up from germline, CDR1 is MNHEY and CDR2 is SMNVEV (reference sequence). This CDR3 comprises 16 residues. The CDR3 DNA reads TGTGCCAGCAGTCCGCAGGGACTAGCGGCTTCCTACGAGCAGTACTTC. It encodes CASSPQGLAASYEQYF.

V is TRBV25-1 and J is TRBJ2-1; 11 bases fit TRBD1. From germline, CDR1 is MGHDK and CDR2 SYGVNS. CDR3 length: 16 amino acids. V trimming: 4 bases; J trimming: 2 bases; junction bases outside the gene matches: 4. The CDR3 sequence: CASSAGTGGTYNEQFF. The CDR3 DNA follows: TGTGCCAGCAGTGCAGGGACAGGGGGGACCTACAATGAGCAGTTCTTC.

The rearrangement links TRBV15 to TRBJ1-3, with a possible D match to TRBD1 (6 bases). The CDR3 extends over 16 amino acids. Germline CDR1 LNHNV, CDR2 YYDKDF (reference sequence). The V end was cut by 3 bases, the J end by 8 bases, with 20 bases between. The CDR3 protein is CATSSFIQGLGDTIYF. The CDR3 DNA sequence: TGTGCCACCAGCAGCTTCATACAGGGCTTGGGGGACACCATATATTTT.

This chain links TRBV27 with TRBJ1-5, with D perhaps TRBD1 (6 bases). Per the germline V gene, CDR1 is MNHEY and CDR2 is SMNVEV (reference sequence). This CDR3 region has 15 residues. V was cut by 6 bases and J by 4 bases, with 16 bases left in between. The chain's CDR3 is CASSPQGKQNQPQHF. The DNA for the CDR3 is TGTGCCAGCAGCCCACAGGGAAAACAGAATCAGCCCCAGCATTTT.

The V and J genes are TRBV29-1 and TRBJ2-2, with D hard to call. CDR3 length: 16 amino acids. Germline V CDR1 and CDR2: SQVTM, ANQGSEA. The V and J ends lost 2 bases and 0 bases respectively, with 13 bases between them. The CDR3 DNA reads TGCAGCGTTGAACTACTCGATCCCGCGAACACCGGGGAGCTGTTTTTT. Translating gives CSVELLDPANTGELFF.

The chain couples TRBV5-6 to TRBJ1-4, with TRBD1 matching 9 bases. From germline, CDR1 is SGHDT and CDR2 YYEEEE. V trimming: 3 bases; J trimming: 8 bases; junction bases outside the gene matches: 11. The CDR3 consists of 16 residues. CDR3 residues: CASSYWGQGDDEKLFF. The CDR3 region has the DNA TGTGCCAGCAGCTATTGGGGACAGGGTGACGACGAAAAACTGTTTTTT.

The table lists this clone with a few counts. Additional DNA sequences in this sample encode the identical CDR3. J is TRBJ2-7 and V is TRBV5-6; 7 nucleotides match TRBD1. From germline, CDR1 is SGHDT and CDR2 YYEEEE. This CDR3 spans 14 amino acids. Trimming at V came to 0 bases and at J to 2 bases, leaving 2 bases not matched to a gene. CDR3 nucleotides: TGTGCCAGCAGCTTGGGGGACAGAACCTACGAGCAGTACTTC. This sequence encodes CASSLGDRTYEQYF.

This clone was detected only a few times. The rearrangement links TRBV28 to TRBJ2-5, with D maybe TRBD1 (5 bases). Trimming stripped 2 bases from V and 2 bases from J, with 15 bases between. This CDR3 comprises 16 residues. In germline, CDR1 is MDHEN, CDR2 SYDVKM. CDR3 sequence (DNA): TGTGCCAGCAGTTTAAACCCCTTTGCAGGGCAAGAGACCCAGTACTTC. This encodes CASSLNPFAGQETQYF.

The rearrangement uses TRBV18 and TRBJ2-1; 11 positions agree with TRBD2. Germline lookup yields CDR1 KGHSH and CDR2 LQKENI. This CDR3 contains 17 residues. The trim removed 2 bases at V and 9 bases at J, leaving 12 bases unmatched. The DNA for the CDR3 is TGTGCCAGCTCACCAATGACTAGCGGGATTGGCCATGTTGAGCAGTTCTTC. Translation gives CASSPMTSGIGHVEQFF.

This clone was detected only a few times. CDR3 in amino acids: CSVEGQGFTDTQYF. For the CDR3, the DNA is TGCAGCGTTGAAGGGCAGGGCTTCACAGATACGCAGTATTTT. V usage is TRBV29-1 and J usage is TRBJ2-3, with D possibly TRBD1 on 5 matching bases. Trimming cost V 1 base and J 2 bases, with 10 bases left between them. Germline V gene sequence: CDR1 SQVTM, CDR2 ANQGSEA. This CDR3 has 14 residues.

The V gene is TRBV5-1, the J gene TRBJ2-7; maybe TRBD1 (5 bases). Per germline, CDR1 SGHRS and CDR2 YFSETQ. V was clipped by 5 bases and J by 7 bases, with 19 bases between them. This CDR3 contains 14 residues. Here the CDR3 DNA reads TGCGCCAGCAGTCGGCAGGGCCTTACCAAAGAGCAGTACTTC. Its translation: CASSRQGLTKEQYF.

This chain uses TRBV30 with TRBJ1-2; possibly TRBD1 for D (5 bases). The V gene's germline CDR1 is GTSNPN and CDR2 SVGIG (reference sequence). With 6 bases removed from V and 8 bases from J, the gap between germline ends came to 19 bases. The CDR3 has 13 residues. Here the CDR3 DNA reads TGTGCCTGCCCCAGTGAAGGGGCACAGGGCTACACCTTC. Its protein product is CACPSEGAQGYTF.

The J gene is TRBJ2-7, the V gene TRBV5-4; TRBD1 matches at 11 bases. Germline V gene data show CDR1 as SGHNT and CDR2 as YYREEE (reference sequence). There are 15 residues in the CDR3. V lost 2 bases to trimming and J lost 3 bases; unmatched junction nucleotides: 4. CDR3 in amino acids: CASSLAGQGDYEQYF. The CDR3 bases are TGTGCCAGCAGCTTAGCGGGACAGGGGGACTACGAGCAGTACTTC.

The rearrangement joins TRBV15 to TRBJ1-3; 8 bases agree with TRBD1. The V gene's germline CDR1 is LNHNV and CDR2 YYDKDF (reference sequence). This CDR3 spans 15 amino acids. The junction had 5 bases not matched to a gene; V was cut back by 5 bases and J by 2 bases. The CDR3 DNA is TGTGCCACCAGCCTTGGCAGGGGGCCTGGAAACACCATATATTTT. This codes for CATSLGRGPGNTIYF.

The chain links TRBV5-1 to TRBJ2-7, with 11 bases aligning to TRBD1. This CDR3 comprises 15 residues. Germline V CDR1 and CDR2: SGHRS, YFSETQ. Unmatched junction bases numbered 5, after V lost 2 bases and J lost 4 bases. The CDR3 region is CASSLPGTGGYEQYF. As DNA, the CDR3 is TGCGCCAGCAGCTTACCCGGGACAGGGGGTTACGAGCAGTACTTC.

This chain connects TRBV11-1 to TRBJ2-7; a weak D match, TRBD2 (8 bases). The CDR3 has 18 amino acids. Between the trimmed V and J ends, which lost 5 bases and 9 bases, there was a span of 32 bases. Germline V lookup: CDR1 SGHAT, CDR2 FQDESV (reference sequence). The CDR3 DNA is TGTGCCAGCAGCCCCACACGAGGGGGCGGGACTAGTGAGGGTCCGCAGTACTTC. Its protein is CASSPTRGGGTSEGPQYF.

The gene calls are TRBV25-1 and TRBJ2-7; D is undetermined. The V end lost 0 bases, the J end lost 2 bases, and 11 bases lay between the germline ends. Germline V lookup: CDR1 MGHDK, CDR2 SYGVNS. The CDR3 runs 15 residues. CDR3 residues: CASSEYGSPTYEQYF. The CDR3, as DNA: TGTGCCAGCAGTGAATACGGTAGCCCAACCTACGAGCAGTACTTC.

The V call is TRBV4-1, the J call TRBJ1-1, with 7 bases aligning to TRBD1. V was clipped by 2 bases and J by 2 bases; unmatched bases: 8. Germline V gene data show CDR1 as MGHRA and CDR2 as YSYEKL. This CDR3 contains 16 residues. CDR3 protein: CASSQPVNRGNTEAFF. As DNA, the CDR3 is TGCGCCAGCAGCCAACCAGTCAACAGGGGAAACACTGAAGCTTTCTTT.

This clone was detected only once. V is TRBV7-2 and J is TRBJ2-3; tentative D call: TRBD2 (6 bases). V was cut by 2 bases and J by 2 bases, with 14 bases left in between. Germline V gene lookup returns CDR1 SGHTA and CDR2 FQGNSA. The CDR3 is made up of 16 amino acids. This chain's CDR3 is CASSLWGEEHTDTQYF. CDR3 coding DNA: TGTGCCAGCAGCTTATGGGGGGAGGAACACACAGATACGCAGTATTTT.